The 19 T cell receptor beta chains below were found in one sample sequenced in a study of a mutant IDH1 vaccine in newly diagnosed glioma. No antigen has been assigned to these receptors. This table comes from immunoSEQ multiplex PCR, and its TCRdb copy is limited to in-frame clones, with some not included. The top ten clones hold about 2.2% of a sample with around 30,000 clones, more than 70% of them seen once. Time point meaning: week 47, end of study. In the vaccine, a single dose held 300 ug of the mutant IDH1 20-mer peptide, along with topical imiquimod. This material consisted of PBMCs, taken from a glioma patient whose treatment included an IDH1 peptide vaccine. Every receptor here comes from a man in his forties with glioma.

The J gene is TRBJ2-7, the V gene TRBV9; 14 bases map to TRBD2. Germline values: CDR1 SGDLS, CDR2 YYNGEE. The CDR3 length is 18 residues. J lost 5 bases, V lost 4 bases, and 14 bases had no gene match. CDR3 nucleotides: TGTGCCAGCAGCACCCGCCCCGGGACTAGCGGGAGAAGGGACGAGCAGTACTTC. As protein: CASSTRPGTSGRRDEQYF.

The chain is built from TRBV4-1 and TRBJ1-4, with a tentative D call TRBD1 (5 bases). Germline V gene data show CDR1 as MGHRA and CDR2 as YSYEKL. The CDR3 has 17 amino acids. The V and J ends lost 2 bases and 1 base respectively, with 14 bases between them. As DNA, the CDR3 is TGCGCCAGCAGCCAATTAGGGACGCAGGGAACTAATGAAAAACTGTTTTTT. Translation: CASSQLGTQGTNEKLFF.

V gene TRBV7-3 combines with J gene TRBJ2-3; 7 nucleotides agree with TRBD2. V was clipped by 7 bases and J by 0 bases; unmatched bases: 7. Looked up from germline, CDR1 is SGHTA and CDR2 is FQGTGA. The CDR3 runs 15 residues. CDR3 sequence reads: CASTETSSSTDTQYF. The DNA of the CDR3 is TGTGCCAGCACCGAGACTAGCAGTAGCACAGATACGCAGTATTTT.

This chain connects TRBV18 to TRBJ2-2, with TRBD2 as a possible D gene (5 bases). CDR1 KGHSH and CDR2 LQKENI come from the germline V gene. The CDR3 runs to 15 residues. Trimming removed 0 bases at V and 8 bases at J, with 13 bases between. CDR3 sequence (DNA): TGTGCCAGCTCACCACCGAATCCGGGGATGGGGGAGCTGTTTTTT. Protein sequence: CASSPPNPGMGELFF. Drawing the rest from reference TRBV18 and TRBJ2-2, the complete variable domain is NAGVMQNPRHLVRRRGQEARLRCSPMKGHSHVYWYRQLPEEGLKFMVYLQKENIIDESGMPKERFSAEFPKEGPSILRIQQVVRGDSAAYFCASSPPNPGMGELFFGEGSRLTVL.

The chain is built from TRBV6-1 and TRBJ2-7; 13 bases line up with TRBD2. The trim removed 3 bases at V and 2 bases at J, leaving 1 base unmatched. The CDR3 consists of 15 residues. CDR1 MNHNS and CDR2 SASEGT come from the germline V gene. CDR3 in amino acids: CASSETSGGPYEQYV. CDR3 sequence (DNA): TGTGCCAGCAGTGAGACTAGCGGGGGGCCCTACGAGCAGTACGTC.

The table lists this clone with a count of one. The chain carries TRBV7-2 and TRBJ1-5, with no clear D. The CDR3 totals 14 residues. CDR1 is SGHTA and CDR2 is FQGNSA in the germline V gene. Trimming shortened V by 3 bases and J by 7 bases, and 13 bases separated the two germline ends. The CDR3 DNA sequence: TGTGCCAGCAGCTTGTTGGCAGGAGGGCAGCCCCAGCATTTT. Its protein is CASSLLAGGQPQHF.

The chain employs TRBV5-1 and TRBJ2-5; unclear D gene. Germline V lookup: CDR1 SGHRS, CDR2 YFSETQ. Trimming pared 2 bases from V and 5 bases from J, leaving 7 bases between. The length of the CDR3 is 12 residues. CDR3 nucleotide sequence: TGCGCCAGCAGCTTAGAATACGAGACCCAGTACTTC. Its protein is CASSLEYETQYF.

This rearrangement joins TRBV6-1 to TRBJ1-2; D remains unclear. Germline CDR1 is MNHNS and CDR2 is SASEGT. There are 14 residues in the CDR3. V was trimmed by 6 bases and J by 1 base, leaving 12 bases between them. Here the CDR3 DNA reads TGTGCCAGCAGAATATCGGCCGGTAACTATGGCTACACCTTC. Its translation is CASRISAGNYGYTF.

The chain joins TRBV2 to TRBJ2-7; D is unresolved. Looked up from germline, CDR1 is SNHLY and CDR2 is FYNNEI. Trimming stripped 2 bases from V and 7 bases from J, with 6 bases between. The CDR3 contains 11 residues. This CDR3 reads CASSELSEQYF. The CDR3 DNA sequence: TGTGCCAGCAGTGAACTTTCAGAGCAGTACTTC.

The chain is built from TRBV6-6 and TRBJ1-1; D unresolved. Trimming cost V 5 bases and J 3 bases, with 10 bases left between them. This CDR3 has 13 residues. The V gene's germline CDR1 is MNHNY and CDR2 SVGAGI (reference sequence). The CDR3 sequence is CASSAPEYTEAFF. CDR3 bases: TGTGCCAGCAGTGCTCCCGAGTACACTGAAGCTTTCTTT.

In this sample, this clone turned up once. In DNA, the CDR3 is TGTGCCAGCAGCTTAATGGGAATTCAAGAGACCCAGTACTTC. Translation: CASSLMGIQETQYF. The J gene is TRBJ2-5, the V gene TRBV11-2; D not certain. From germline, CDR1 is SGHAT and CDR2 FQNNGV. Trimming removed 2 bases at V and 2 bases at J, with 9 bases between. The CDR3 loop spans 14 amino acids.

The chain recombines TRBV12-5 with TRBJ2-1; the D gene could be TRBD1 or TRBD2 (5 bases each). The CDR3 is 11 residues long. V dropped 4 bases and J dropped 12 bases, with 10 bases sitting between them. Germline assignment: CDR1 LGHNT and CDR2 FRNRAP. The CDR3 reads CASGSRDRQFF. In nucleotides, the CDR3 is TGTGCTAGTGGTTCCCGGGACCGGCAGTTCTTC. Filled out from reference TRBV12-5 and TRBJ2-1, the complete variable domain reads DARVTQTPRHKVTEMGQEVTMRCQPILGHNTVFWYRQTMMQGLELLAYFRNRAPLDDSGMPKDRFSAEMPDATLATLKIQPSEPRDSAVYFCASGSRDRQFFGPGTRLTVL.

The chain combines TRBV5-5 with TRBJ1-2; no clear D gene. This CDR3 contains 15 residues. V was cut by 3 bases and J by 2 bases, with 14 bases left in between. Germline V CDR1 and CDR2: SGHKS, YYEKEE (reference sequence). The CDR3 sequence is CASSSDVGTNYGYTF. The CDR3 DNA reads TGTGCCAGCAGCTCGGACGTAGGTACGAACTATGGCTACACCTTC.

The chain is built from TRBV6-1 and TRBJ2-2; 11 nucleotides match TRBD2. CDR1 and CDR2 from the germline V gene are MNHNS and SASEGT. The CDR3 is 16 amino acids. J was trimmed by 3 bases and V by 4 bases; bases with no gene match: 4. In DNA, the CDR3 is TGTGCCAGCAGTGTCATTAGCGGGGGGGACACCGGGGAGCTGTTTTTT. Its translation is CASSVISGGDTGELFF.

V is TRBV7-9 and J is TRBJ2-3; D may be TRBD2 (7 bases). V shed 7 bases and J shed 4 bases, with 21 bases lying between them. Germline CDR1 reads SEHNR; CDR2 reads FQNEAQ (reference sequence). The CDR3 runs to 16 residues. The CDR3 bases are TGTGCCAGCACCCAAGGGGGGGTCGGGGGGCCAGATACGCAGTATTTT. Translated, it gives CASTQGGVGGPDTQYF. Based on the CDR3 plus reference TRBV7-9 and TRBJ2-3, the full variable domain is DTGVSQNPRHKITKRGQNVTFRCDPISEHNRLYWYRQTLGQGPEFLTYFQNEAQLEKSRLLSDRFSAERPKGSFSTLEIQRTEQGDSAMYLCASTQGGVGGPDTQYFGPGTRLTVL.

This chain joins TRBV15 and TRBJ2-1; D unresolved. V was clipped by 1 base and J by 4 bases, with 5 bases between them. CDR1 LNHNV and CDR2 YYDKDF come from the germline V gene (reference sequence). The CDR3 is 13 residues long. As DNA, the CDR3 is TGTGCCACCAGCAGAGTTAGGTACAATGAGCAGTTCTTC. Translation: CATSRVRYNEQFF. Supplemented by reference TRBV15 and TRBJ2-1, the full variable domain reads DAMVIQNPRYQVTQFGKPVTLSCSQTLNHNVMYWYQQKSSQAPKLLFHYYDKDFNNEADTPDNFQSRRPNTSFCFLDIRSPGLGDTAMYLCATSRVRYNEQFFGPGTRLTVL.

The chain has TRBV11-2 and TRBJ1-2, with D possibly TRBD1 on 6 matching bases. This CDR3 is built from 15 residues. The germline gives CDR1 SGHAT, CDR2 FQNNGV. V was shortened by 2 bases and J by 8 bases, with 18 bases between the two germline ends. CDR3 nucleotide sequence: TGTGCCAGCAGCTTACGAGGGACATTGCCTGAAGGCTACACCTTC. Amino acid sequence: CASSLRGTLPEGYTF. The variable domain in full, with the rest retrieved from reference TRBV11-2 and TRBJ1-2, is EAGVAQSPRYKIIEKRQSVAFWCNPISGHATLYWYQQILGQGPKLLIQFQNNGVVDDSQLPKDRFSAERLKGVDSTLKIQPAKLEDSAVYLCASSLRGTLPEGYTFGSGTRLTVV.

The chain links TRBV6-1 to TRBJ1-1; D is unresolved. Trimming cost V 2 bases and J 1 base, with 17 bases left between them. The CDR3 has 17 residues. Germline V gene data show CDR1 as MNHNS and CDR2 as SASEGT. As DNA, the CDR3 is TGTGCCAGCAGTGAAAGGGATCGCCTAAGGCAGAACACTGAAGCTTTCTTT. Protein product: CASSERDRLRQNTEAFF.

This clone has a single count. The rearrangement uses TRBV30 and TRBJ1-1; D is unclear. From germline, CDR1 is GTSNPN and CDR2 SVGIG (reference sequence). With 0 bases removed from V and 8 bases from J, the gap between germline ends came to 13 bases. This CDR3 has 13 residues. The CDR3 DNA is TGTGCCTGGAGTGTATTGGGGAGCTCGGAAGCTTTCTTT. This translates into CAWSVLGSSEAFF.